Listed below are T cell receptor beta chains from one sample, sequenced in a study of cytomegalovirus exposure and HLA in healthy donors. Data came from immunoSEQ multiplex PCR; TCRdb stores just in-frame clones and leaves some out. The table lists some 140,000 clones, around 85% of them singletons, with 8.8% in the top ten. Material for sequencing was PBMCs. The receptor source for this set is a woman aged 50 to 60 in good health and CMV-seropositive. Each CDR3 is given with its conserved first and last residue. Each record gives: V gene, D gene, J gene, clone size, CDR3 protein, CDR3 DNA. A D gene is named only where the DNA matches it firmly. The size entry is marked missing in some rows and otherwise reads once, few, many or a size class.

v_call: TRBV5-4
d_call: TRBD1
j_call: TRBJ2-2
clone_size: NA
cdr3_aa: CASSQGQGRVNTGELFF
cdr3_nt: TGTGCCAGCAGCCAGGGACAGGGCAGAGTAAACACCGGGGAGCTGTTTTTT

v_call: TRBV6-1
d_call: NA
j_call: TRBJ2-4
clone_size: NA
cdr3_aa: CASSDSGMAKNIQYF
cdr3_nt: TGTGCCAGCAGTGATAGCGGTATGGCCAAAAACATTCAGTACTTC

v_call: TRBV4-3
d_call: TRBD2
j_call: TRBJ2-3
clone_size: NA
cdr3_aa: CASSQDGLAGAGDTQYF
cdr3_nt: TGCGCCAGCAGCCAAGATGGGCTAGCGGGGGCTGGAGATACGCAGTATTTT

v_call: TRBV28
d_call: NA
j_call: TRBJ1-4
clone_size: NA
cdr3_aa: CASSLFQVNEKLFF
cdr3_nt: TGTGCCAGCAGTTTATTTCAGGTTAATGAAAAACTGTTTTTT

v_call: TRBV7-9
d_call: NA
j_call: TRBJ1-2
clone_size: NA
cdr3_aa: CASSLDYGYTF
cdr3_nt: TGTGCCAGCAGCCTTGACTATGGCTACACCTTC

v_call: TRBV6-1
d_call: TRBD1
j_call: TRBJ1-4
clone_size: few
cdr3_aa: CASSDLTGMSEKLFF
cdr3_nt: TGTGCCAGCAGTGACTTGACAGGGATGAGTGAAAAACTGTTTTTT

v_call: TRBV7-6
d_call: NA
j_call: TRBJ1-1
clone_size: NA
cdr3_aa: CASSLGGRADTEAFF
cdr3_nt: TGTGCCAGCAGCTTAGGGGGCAGGGCAGACACTGAAGCTTTCTTT

v_call: TRBV29-1
d_call: TRBD2
j_call: TRBJ2-7
clone_size: NA
cdr3_aa: CSVEASGGGYEQYF
cdr3_nt: TGCAGCGTTGAAGCTAGCGGGGGGGGGTACGAGCAGTACTTC

v_call: TRBV10-2
d_call: TRBD1
j_call: TRBJ2-3
clone_size: NA
cdr3_aa: CASSGPTGSLTDTQYF
cdr3_nt: TGCGCCAGCAGTGGCCCGACAGGGTCTCTCACAGATACGCAGTATTTT

v_call: TRBV5-6
d_call: NA
j_call: TRBJ1-6
clone_size: NA
cdr3_aa: CASSLWRPPYNSPLHF
cdr3_nt: TGTGCCAGCAGCTTGTGGAGACCGCCCTATAATTCACCCCTCCACTTT

v_call: TRBV28
d_call: TRBD1
j_call: TRBJ1-1
clone_size: NA
cdr3_aa: CASTRGGLNTEAFF
cdr3_nt: TGTGCCAGCACTCGAGGGGGCCTGAACACTGAAGCTTTCTTT

v_call: TRBV2
d_call: NA
j_call: TRBJ1-5
clone_size: NA
cdr3_aa: CASSGRGVSNQPQHF
cdr3_nt: TGTGCCAGCAGCGGGAGAGGGGTTAGCAATCAGCCCCAGCATTTT

v_call: TRBV5-1
d_call: TRBD1
j_call: TRBJ2-5
clone_size: few
cdr3_aa: CASSLRTGGQETQYF
cdr3_nt: TGCGCCAGCAGCTTGAGAACAGGGGGGCAAGAGACCCAGTACTTC

v_call: TRBV10-3
d_call: TRBD2
j_call: TRBJ2-3
clone_size: NA
cdr3_aa: CAISAAGAGTDTQYF
cdr3_nt: TGTGCCATCAGTGCAGCGGGGGCGGGGACAGATACGCAGTATTTT

v_call: TRBV27
d_call: NA
j_call: TRBJ2-4
clone_size: few
cdr3_aa: CASSTPPREDKNIQYF
cdr3_nt: TGTGCCAGCAGTACTCCCCCGAGGGAAGACAAAAACATTCAGTACTTC

v_call: TRBV11-3
d_call: TRBD2
j_call: TRBJ2-5
clone_size: NA
cdr3_aa: CASSRGLAAETQYF
cdr3_nt: TGTGCCAGCAGCCGGGGACTAGCGGCGGAGACCCAGTACTTC

v_call: TRBV5-8
d_call: TRBD2
j_call: TRBJ2-3
clone_size: NA
cdr3_aa: CASSTEGLAGAGGTQYF
cdr3_nt: TGTGCCAGCAGCACTGAGGGACTAGCGGGGGCCGGGGGGACGCAGTATTTT

v_call: TRBV9
d_call: TRBD2
j_call: TRBJ2-1
clone_size: NA
cdr3_aa: CASSVRSLAGAPYNEQFF
cdr3_nt: TGTGCCAGCAGCGTAAGATCCCTAGCGGGGGCCCCCTACAATGAGCAGTTCTTC

v_call: TRBV19
d_call: NA
j_call: TRBJ1-6
clone_size: once
cdr3_aa: CASSSEDTHSYNSPLHF
cdr3_nt: TGTGCCAGTAGTAGCGAGGACACCCACTCCTATAATTCACCCCTCCACTTT

v_call: TRBV2
d_call: NA
j_call: TRBJ2-7
clone_size: NA
cdr3_aa: CASRALRGYSYEQYF
cdr3_nt: TGTGCCAGCAGGGCCTTGAGGGGGTACTCCTACGAGCAGTACTTC

v_call: TRBV7-8
d_call: NA
j_call: TRBJ1-1
clone_size: few
cdr3_aa: CASSLERTENTEAFF
cdr3_nt: TGTGCCAGCAGCTTAGAGAGGACTGAGAACACTGAAGCTTTCTTT

v_call: TRBV4-1
d_call: NA
j_call: TRBJ1-1
clone_size: NA
cdr3_aa: CASSHLRGEPNTEAFF
cdr3_nt: TGCGCCAGCAGCCATTTACGGGGAGAGCCGAACACTGAAGCTTTCTTT

v_call: TRBV6-4
d_call: NA
j_call: TRBJ1-5
clone_size: NA
cdr3_aa: CASSSRADQPQHF
cdr3_nt: TGTGCCAGCAGTTCCAGGGCAGATCAGCCCCAGCATTTT

v_call: TRBV4-1
d_call: NA
j_call: TRBJ2-3
clone_size: NA
cdr3_aa: CASSQDPNRAVTDTQYF
cdr3_nt: TGCGCCAGCAGCCAAGATCCCAACAGGGCAGTCACAGATACGCAGTATTTT